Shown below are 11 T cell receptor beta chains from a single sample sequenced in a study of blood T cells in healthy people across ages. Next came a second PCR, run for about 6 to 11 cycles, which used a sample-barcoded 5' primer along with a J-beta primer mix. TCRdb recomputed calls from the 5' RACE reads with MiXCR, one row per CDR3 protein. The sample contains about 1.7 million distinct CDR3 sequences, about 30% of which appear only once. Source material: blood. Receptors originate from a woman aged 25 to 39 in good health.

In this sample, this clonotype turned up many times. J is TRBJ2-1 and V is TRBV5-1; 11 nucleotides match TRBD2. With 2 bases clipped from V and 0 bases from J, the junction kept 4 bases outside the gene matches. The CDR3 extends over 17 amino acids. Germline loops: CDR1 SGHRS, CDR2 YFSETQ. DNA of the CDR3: TGCGCCAGCAGCTTTACCCTAGCGGGAGGCTCCTACAATGAGCAGTTCTTC. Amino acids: CASSFTLAGGSYNEQFF.

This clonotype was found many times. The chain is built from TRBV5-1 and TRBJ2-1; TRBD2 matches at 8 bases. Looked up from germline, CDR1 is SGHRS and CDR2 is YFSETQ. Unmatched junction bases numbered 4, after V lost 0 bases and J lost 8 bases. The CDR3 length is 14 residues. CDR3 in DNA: TGCGCCAGCAGCTTGGTGCTAGCGGGTGATGAGCAGTTCTTC. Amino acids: CASSLVLAGDEQFF.

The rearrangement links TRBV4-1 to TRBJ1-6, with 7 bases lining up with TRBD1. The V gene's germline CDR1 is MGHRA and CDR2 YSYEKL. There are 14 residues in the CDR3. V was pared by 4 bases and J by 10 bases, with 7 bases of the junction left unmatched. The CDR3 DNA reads TGCGCCAGCAGCCCCAGACAGGGAGAATCACCCCTCCACTTT. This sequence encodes CASSPRQGESPLHF.

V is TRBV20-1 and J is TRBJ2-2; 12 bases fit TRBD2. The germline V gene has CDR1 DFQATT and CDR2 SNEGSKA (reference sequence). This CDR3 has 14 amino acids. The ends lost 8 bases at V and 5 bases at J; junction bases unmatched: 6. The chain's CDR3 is CSKTSGSLTGELFF. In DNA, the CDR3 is TGCAGTAAGACTAGCGGGAGCCTGACCGGGGAGCTGTTTTTT.

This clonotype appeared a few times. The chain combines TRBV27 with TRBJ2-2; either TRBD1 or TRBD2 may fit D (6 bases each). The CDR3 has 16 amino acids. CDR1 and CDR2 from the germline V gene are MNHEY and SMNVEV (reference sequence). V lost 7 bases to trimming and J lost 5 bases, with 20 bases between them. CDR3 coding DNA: TGTGCCAGCAAAGTAGGGGGGCTTATAGGAACCGGGGAGCTGTTTTTT. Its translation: CASKVGGLIGTGELFF.

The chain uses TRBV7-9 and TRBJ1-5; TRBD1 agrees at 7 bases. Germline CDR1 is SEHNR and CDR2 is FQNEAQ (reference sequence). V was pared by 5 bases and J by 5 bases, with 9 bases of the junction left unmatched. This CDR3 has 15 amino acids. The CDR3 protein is CASSLTGSGDQPQHF. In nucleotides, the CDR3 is TGTGCCAGCAGCCTGACAGGGTCCGGGGATCAGCCCCAGCATTTT.

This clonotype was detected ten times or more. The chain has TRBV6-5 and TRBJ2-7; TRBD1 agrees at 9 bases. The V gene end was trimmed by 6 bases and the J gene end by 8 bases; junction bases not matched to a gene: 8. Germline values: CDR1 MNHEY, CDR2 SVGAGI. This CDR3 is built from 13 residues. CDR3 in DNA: TGTGCCAGCAGCGCCCGGGACAGGGACAAGCAGTACTTC. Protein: CASSARDRDKQYF.

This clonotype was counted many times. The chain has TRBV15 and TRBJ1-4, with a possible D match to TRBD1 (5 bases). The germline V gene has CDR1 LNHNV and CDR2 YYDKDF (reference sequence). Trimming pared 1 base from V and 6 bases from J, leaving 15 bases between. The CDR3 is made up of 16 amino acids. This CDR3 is CATSRVYTLGDEKLFF. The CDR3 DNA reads TGTGCCACCAGCAGAGTGTACACCCTAGGGGATGAAAAACTGTTTTTT.

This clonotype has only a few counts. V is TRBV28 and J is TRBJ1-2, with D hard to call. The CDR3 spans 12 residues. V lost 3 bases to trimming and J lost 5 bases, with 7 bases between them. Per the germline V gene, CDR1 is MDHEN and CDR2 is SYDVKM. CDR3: CASSFLQYGYTF. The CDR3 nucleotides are TGTGCCAGCAGTTTCCTACAGTATGGCTACACCTTC.

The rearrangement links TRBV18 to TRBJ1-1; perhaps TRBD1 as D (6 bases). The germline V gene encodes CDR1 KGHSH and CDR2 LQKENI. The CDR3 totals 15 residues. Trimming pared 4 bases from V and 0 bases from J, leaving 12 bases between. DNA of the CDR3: TGTGCCAGCTCACAGGGGGGCTCTATGAACACTGAAGCTTTCTTT. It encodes CASSQGGSMNTEAFF.

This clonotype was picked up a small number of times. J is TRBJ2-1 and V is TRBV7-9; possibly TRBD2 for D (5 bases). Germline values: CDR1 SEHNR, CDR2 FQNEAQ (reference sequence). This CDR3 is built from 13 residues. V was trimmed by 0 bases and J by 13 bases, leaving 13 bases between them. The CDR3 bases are TGTGCCAGCAGCTTAGCGATCGGGAATAATCAGTTCTTC. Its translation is CASSLAIGNNQFF.